These 9 T cell receptor beta chains were sequenced from one sample in a study of cytomegalovirus exposure and HLA in healthy donors (dated by TCRdb to about 2017). The library relied on the immunoSEQ multiplex PCR assay. TCRdb mirrors the immuneACCESS table, restricted to in-frame sequences. Some clones are absent from its copies; in checked studies, under half trace to an unresolved V gene, and the reason for the others is unknown. The sample table records about 60,000 clones; roughly 93% of these occur just once. About 5.8% of the sample is taken by the ten largest. The sample was PBMCs. The receptors stem from a woman aged 18-29 years in good health and CMV-seronegative.

The CDR3 sequence: CASSATPTGLTNYGYTF. CDR3 nucleotide sequence: TGTGCCAGCAGCGCCACCCCAACAGGGCTCACTAACTATGGCTACACCTTC. V and J are TRBV7-2 and TRBJ1-2; D is perhaps TRBD1 (6 bases). V dropped 5 bases and J dropped 0 bases, with 19 bases sitting between them. The germline V gene has CDR1 SGHTA and CDR2 FQGNSA. CDR3 length: 17 amino acids.

The CDR3 DNA follows: TGTGCCAGCAGCGGCGCAGGGGGCGTCGCAGATACGCAGTATTTT. Its translation: CASSGAGGVADTQYF. The chain is built from TRBV9 and TRBJ2-3; 8 bases fit TRBD1. V shed 3 bases and J 4 bases; nucleotides not matched to a gene: 7. CDR1 is SGDLS and CDR2 is YYNGEE in the germline V gene. CDR3 length: 15 amino acids.

The chain is built from TRBV5-5 and TRBJ1-2, with a possible D match to TRBD1 (6 bases). Per germline, CDR1 SGHKS and CDR2 YYEKEE (reference sequence). V lost 2 bases and J lost 1, with 12 bases in between. CDR3 length: 15 residues. In DNA, the CDR3 is TGTGCCAGCAGCTTAGGACAGTTAGATAACTATGGCTACACCTTC. Translating it yields CASSLGQLDNYGYTF.

The CDR3 here is CASSERGGNSPLHF. The CDR3 region has the DNA TGTGCCAGCAGTGAGAGGGGGGGAAATTCACCCCTCCACTTT. The rearrangement links TRBV2 to TRBJ1-6; a possible D gene is TRBD1 (6 bases). Trimming left V 3 bases short and J 7 bases short, with 10 bases between. Germline values: CDR1 SNHLY, CDR2 FYNNEI. The CDR3 consists of 14 residues.

This chain joins TRBV7-9 and TRBJ2-7, with 8 bases aligning to TRBD1. J lost 6 bases, V lost 3 bases, and 4 bases had no gene match. The CDR3 consists of 13 residues. Germline CDR1 reads SEHNR; CDR2 reads FQNEAQ (reference sequence). The CDR3 loop is CASSFDRGPEQYF. CDR3 DNA: TGTGCCAGCAGCTTTGACAGGGGACCCGAGCAGTACTTC.

The J gene is TRBJ2-5, the V gene TRBV7-6, with 12 nucleotides matching TRBD2. Germline CDR1 reads SGHVS; CDR2 reads FNYEAQ. V lost 5 bases and J lost 4; bases outside the gene matches: 5. The CDR3 extends over 15 amino acids. The CDR3 reads CASSLGLAGLETQYF. DNA for the CDR3: TGTGCCAGCAGCCTGGGACTAGCGGGCTTAGAGACCCAGTACTTC.

This clone came up once. The gene calls are TRBV7-2 and TRBJ2-1, with TRBD2 matching 15 bases. Germline V gene data show CDR1 as SGHTA and CDR2 as FQGNSA. This CDR3 is 15 amino acids long. With 5 bases clipped from V and 7 bases from J, the junction kept 3 bases outside the gene matches. The CDR3 nucleotides read TGTGCCAGCAGCCCCGGACTAGCGGGGGGGAATGAGCAGTTCTTC. This codes for CASSPGLAGGNEQFF.

The chain joins TRBV2 to TRBJ2-7; 8 nucleotides line up with TRBD1. This CDR3 is built from 13 residues. Germline CDR1 reads SNHLY; CDR2 reads FYNNEI. J gave up 9 bases and V 9 bases, and 13 bases lay outside the gene matches. The CDR3 region has the DNA TGTGCCAGTCAGGGGGCTATTCACTTATGGCAGTACGTC. Protein product: CASQGAIHLWQYV.

The chain is built from TRBV14 and TRBJ1-2, with 7 positions matching TRBD1. The V gene end was trimmed by 4 bases and the J gene end by 4 bases; junction bases not matched to a gene: 12. The CDR3 extends over 16 amino acids. Looked up from germline, CDR1 is SGHDN and CDR2 is FVKESK. Here the CDR3 reads CASSRTIWTGAYGYTF. The CDR3 region has the DNA TGTGCCAGCAGCCGTACTATCTGGACAGGAGCCTATGGCTACACCTTC.